This T cell receptor beta chain appears in the sequencing data of a study of breast tumors, draining lymph nodes, adjacent tissues (dated by TCRdb to about 2016). Broadly, across the study: Breast cancer patients provided tumor, adjacent nontumor tissue and axillary lymph nodes, and the study compared the TCR beta repertoires across these three sources. The study was designed to assess the relationships and possible T-cell exchange between tumor, surrounding tissue and draining lymph node repertoires in human breast cancer.

The lymph node samples were taken from the axillary draining lymph nodes of breast cancer patients. V ends up 5 bases short and J 6 bases short, with an unmatched junction base count of 11. Taken from the germline V gene (reference sequence), the CDR1 and CDR2 loops are SEHNR and FQNEAQ. The CDR3 runs 15 residues from the cysteine to the phenylalanine. Solely the CDR3 DNA is kept, with 45 bases framed from the first base. Study-wide conclusions, independent of this receptor: The data were judged consistent with most tumor T cells deriving from the lymph node and then expanding within tumor tissue. The study presented the conclusion that tumor T cells originate in lymph nodes as consistent with a hypothesis, not as something directly demonstrated. Tumor and nontumor tissue repertoires were found to be significantly more similar in luminal-like than in basal-like breast cancer. Tumor T-cell repertoires showed less diversity than lymph node repertoires and more diversity than nontumor tissue repertoires, and tumor T-cell repertoires showed preferential V and J gene usage.

Instrument on record: Illumina HiSeq 2000. Multiplex PCR amplification was used to generate the TCR beta chain libraries. The amplified TCR beta chain products were analyzed by high-throughput sequencing. Through fastp at Q25 and MiXCR, TCRdb rebuilt clones from the public reads, retaining in-frame beta chains. Every CDR3 protein is listed once, alongside the most common genes and DNA of its rows. The sample contains fewer than 200,000 distinct CDR3 sequences, roughly 30% of them found a single time. Approximately 4.2% of the sample is in the top ten clones. At least ten counts were recorded for this clonotype. It has no known antigen specificity. The sample holds no much larger clone one base away, and base qualities are not on file.

The sample comprised axillary lymph node tissue. The sequence joins TRBV7-9 to TRBJ2-7; TRBD1 fits 9 bases in the junction. This sequence was found in a female donor with breast cancer. Some clones in this sample may be carry-over from other donors' samples. The CDR3 is CASSAGDRVKAEQYF. The DNA sequence is as follows: TGTGCCAGCAGCGCCGGGGACAGGGTAAAGGCCGAGCAGTACTTC.